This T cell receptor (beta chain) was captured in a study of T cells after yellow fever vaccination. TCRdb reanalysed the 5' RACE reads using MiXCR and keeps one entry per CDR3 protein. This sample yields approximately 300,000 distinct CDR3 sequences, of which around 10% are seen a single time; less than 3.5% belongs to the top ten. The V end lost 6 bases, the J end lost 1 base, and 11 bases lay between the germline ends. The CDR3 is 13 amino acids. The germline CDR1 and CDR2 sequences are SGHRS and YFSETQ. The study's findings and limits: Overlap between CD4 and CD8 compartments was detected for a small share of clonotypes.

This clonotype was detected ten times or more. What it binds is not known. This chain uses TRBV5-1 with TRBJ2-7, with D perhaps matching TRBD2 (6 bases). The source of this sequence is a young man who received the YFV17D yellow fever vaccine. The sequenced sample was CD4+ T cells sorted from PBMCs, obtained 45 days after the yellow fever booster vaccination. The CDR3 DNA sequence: TGCGCCAGCACCCCACGGGGGTCCTACGAGCAGTACTTC. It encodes CASTPRGSYEQYF.